These T cell receptor beta chains were read from a single sample in a study of T cell repertoires in cytomegalovirus infection. TCRdb passed the reads through MiXCR, listing each CDR3 protein once. The table records about half a million distinct CDR3 sequences, roughly 34% of them present only once. The antigens of these receptors remain unknown. Specimen: cultured PBMCs, collected from culture after CMV antigen stimulation. The receptors shown here come from a human donor in good health (CMV status not recorded). Some clones in this sample may be carry-over from other donors' samples. CDR3s include the opening cysteine and the closing phenylalanine or tryptophan. The order of the fields is D gene, V gene, clone size, J gene, CDR3 DNA, CDR3 protein. A D gene is named only where the DNA matches it firmly. Clone sizes are given selectively: once, few, many, or a class where the clone is expanded.

>.|TRBV6-1|once|TRBJ1-1
TGTGCCACCGACGACAGGAGTAGGGACACTGAAGCTTTCTTT
CATDDRSRDTEAFF
>TRBD1|TRBV6-5|.|TRBJ2-7
TGTGCCAGCAGTTTCAGACCCGGGACAGCACAATACGAGCAGTACTTC
CASSFRPGTAQYEQYF
>.|TRBV11-2|.|TRBJ2-4
TGTGCCAGCAGCCCCGGACGGGGTCAAGGGATTCAGTACTTC
CASSPGRGQGIQYF
>.|TRBV10-3|few|TRBJ2-7
TGTGCCATCAGTGCCGGGAGACTGCCCTCCTACGAGCAGTACTTC
CAISAGRLPSYEQYF
>TRBD1|TRBV4-1|.|TRBJ1-5
TGCGCCAGCAGCCGGAACTTACAGGGGGCCCAGCCCCAGCATTTT
CASSRNLQGAQPQHF
>.|TRBV11-2|.|TRBJ1-4
TGTGCCAGCAGCTTAGCCGGGAAACTGTTTTTT
CASSLAGKLFF
>TRBD2|TRBV7-6|.|TRBJ2-1
TGTGCCAGCAGCTTAGGTCGCCTAGCGGGAGTTAATGAGCAGTTCTTC
CASSLGRLAGVNEQFF
>.|TRBV5-4|few|TRBJ2-1
TGTGCCAGCAGCTTTACGTTCGTAGCGCCCGCTTACTACAATGAGCAGTTCTTC
CASSFTFVAPAYYNEQFF
>TRBD2|TRBV7-3|.|TRBJ2-3
TGTGCCAGCAGCGGTAGCGGGGAAGGCACAGATACGCAGTATTTT
CASSGSGEGTDTQYF
>TRBD1|TRBV27|few|TRBJ2-5
TGTGCCAGCAGTCTCCGGGACAGGGAGTTAGAGACCCAGTACTTC
CASSLRDRELETQYF
>TRBD1|TRBV7-8|.|TRBJ1-2
TGTGCCAGCAGCTTAGGTGGACAGGGTACGGGCTACACCTTC
CASSLGGQGTGYTF
>TRBD1|TRBV5-8|.|TRBJ2-5
TGTGCCAGCAGCGGACTGACAGGGGAGACCCAGTACTTC
CASSGLTGETQYF
>.|TRBV7-2|few|TRBJ2-5
TGTGCCAGCAGCTTAGATTCTGGAGCCGAGACCCAGTACTTC
CASSLDSGAETQYF
>.|TRBV7-8|many|TRBJ1-6
TGTGCCAGCAGCTTCGGGACGGAGAATTCACCCCTCCACTTT
CASSFGTENSPLHF
>TRBD2|TRBV6-5|.|TRBJ2-1
TGTGCCAGCAGTTACTGGGCTAGCGGAACCTACAATGAGCAGTTCTTC
CASSYWASGTYNEQFF
>.|TRBV6-5|.|TRBJ1-3
TGTGCCAGCAGTTACTCAAGAATCACAGGGAATTACGGAAACACCATATATTTT
CASSYSRITGNYGNTIYF
>.|TRBV7-3|.|TRBJ2-1
TGTGCCAGCAGCTCGTACAGGGAACCAGGCAATGAGCAGTTCTTC
CASSSYREPGNEQFF
>.|TRBV2|few|TRBJ2-5
TGTGCCAGCAGTGAAAGTCAGGGTGGAGGAGAGACCCAGTACTTC
CASSESQGGGETQYF
>TRBD1|TRBV11-2|.|TRBJ1-2
TGTGCCAGCAGCGTAACACAGGGGGGGGGCTACACCTTC
CASSVTQGGGYTF
>.|TRBV4-3|.|TRBJ2-1
TGCGCCAGCAGCCCAATAAGTTGGTCCTACAATGAGCAGTTCTTC
CASSPISWSYNEQFF
>.|TRBV20-1|.|TRBJ2-2
TGCAGTGCTAGAGACGGATCTCTCGGGGAGCTGTTTTTT
CSARDGSLGELFF
>.|TRBV5-6|.|TRBJ1-1
TGTGCCAGCAGCTTGCGGGACGGATGGATGAACACTGAAGCTTTCTTT
CASSLRDGWMNTEAFF
>.|TRBV6-2/TRBV6-3|.|TRBJ2-3
TGTGCCAGCAGATTTTTTAGCGGAACCACAGATACGCAGTATTTT
CASRFFSGTTDTQYF
>.|TRBV4-1|once|TRBJ1-1
TGCGCCAGCAGCCAAGATGGGGAGATGAACACTGAAGCTTTCTTT
CASSQDGEMNTEAFF
>TRBD1|TRBV4-3|once|TRBJ1-4
TGCGCCAGCAGCCAAGGGACAGGGGGAAATGAAAAACTGTTTTTT
CASSQGTGGNEKLFF
>.|TRBV12-5|.|TRBJ2-1
TGTGCTAGTGGTTTGGGCTTCAGGGTTGGTGAGCAGTTCTTC
CASGLGFRVGEQFF
>.|TRBV11-2|.|TRBJ2-1
TGTGCCAGCAGCCTCCAAGGGGGAACCTACAATGAGCAGTTCTTC
CASSLQGGTYNEQFF
>.|TRBV12-3/TRBV12-4|.|TRBJ1-5
TGTGCCAGCAGGAGGGGTGATTGGAATCAGCCCCAGCATTTT
CASRRGDWNQPQHF
>.|TRBV19|.|TRBJ1-1
TGTGCCGTTCAGGGTTACACTGAAGCTTTCTTT
CAVQGYTEAFF
>TRBD2|TRBV20-1|many|TRBJ2-7
TGCAGTGCGAGAGATGGGGGACTAGCGGGTTACGAGCAGTACTTC
CSARDGGLAGYEQYF
>.|TRBV6-5|few|TRBJ2-2
TGTGCCAGCAGTTACTTCGGGAACACCGGGGAGCTGTTTTTT
CASSYFGNTGELFF
>.|TRBV19|.|TRBJ2-6
TGTGCCAGTATAGGATCTGGGGCCAACGTCCTGACTTTC
CASIGSGANVLTF
>.|TRBV4-1|.|TRBJ2-3
TGCGCCAGCAGCAAAACCCCGGACGGATATTCCACAGATACGCAGTATTTT
CASSKTPDGYSTDTQYF
>TRBD2|TRBV7-6|.|TRBJ2-1
TGTGCCAGCAGCTTAACGGCTAGCGGGAGTTACAATGAGCAGTTCTTC
CASSLTASGSYNEQFF
>TRBD2|TRBV11-3|.|TRBJ2-1
TGTGCCAGCAGCTTTGAGCGGGATTTAGACAATGAGCAGTTCTTC
CASSFERDLDNEQFF
>.|TRBV14|.|TRBJ1-2
TGTGCCAGCAGCCAAGATGTAGGATATGGCTACACCTTC
CASSQDVGYGYTF
>.|TRBV7-2|many|TRBJ2-3
TGTGCCAGCAGCTTAAGAGCTTCAGGGGCAGATACGCAGTATTTT
CASSLRASGADTQYF
>.|TRBV7-2|.|TRBJ1-1
TGTGCCAGCAGCTTACAGGTCGGGCCGTGGGGGAGGAGGAATGAAGCTTTCTTT
CASSLQVGPWGRRNEAFF
>.|TRBV27|few|TRBJ2-1
TGTGCCAGCAGTACCTGGGACCCTGATTTCAATGAGCAGTTCTTC
CASSTWDPDFNEQFF
>TRBD2|TRBV7-6|many|TRBJ2-1
TGTGCCAGCAGACCAAACCCAACTAGCGGGAGCGACAATGAGCAGTTCTTC
CASRPNPTSGSDNEQFF
>.|TRBV7-8|few|TRBJ1-5
TGTGCCAGCAGCTTAGCGAGGTGGCAGGGCAAACAGCCCCAGCATTTT
CASSLARWQGKQPQHF
>TRBD1|TRBV6-2/TRBV6-3|.|TRBJ1-5
TGTGCCAGCACCGACAGGGAAAATCAGCCCCAGCATTTT
CASTDRENQPQHF
>.|TRBV7-2|.|TRBJ2-2
TGTGCCAGCAGCTTAATAGGACCCGCGAACACCGGGGAGCTGTTTTTT
CASSLIGPANTGELFF
>.|TRBV7-2|.|TRBJ2-2
TGTGCCAGCAGCTTCTCCGGAAAGACCGGGGAGCTGTTTTTT
CASSFSGKTGELFF
>.|TRBV6-5|.|TRBJ1-3
TGTGCCAGCAGTTACTCTTTGGGGGCGGGAAACACCATATATTTT
CASSYSLGAGNTIYF